Below are 31 T cell receptor beta chains sequenced from a single sample in a study of blood T cell repertoires in COVID-19. Method: immunoSEQ multiplex PCR; TCRdb's copy keeps in-frame clones and lacks some. The table lists just over 50,000 clones, roughly nine tenths of them singletons. The sample comprised peripheral blood. The receptors originated from a human donor with active COVID-19. The donor label of this sample is uncertain.

This clone was observed a few times. This chain joins TRBV9 and TRBJ1-6; tentative D call: TRBD1 (5 bases). The CDR3 extends over 13 amino acids. CDR1 SGDLS and CDR2 YYNGEE come from the germline V gene. The V gene lost 0 bases and the J gene lost 7 bases, with 5 bases spanning the gap. The CDR3 nucleotides read TGTGCCAGCAGCGTAGAGGGGAATTCACCCCTCCACTTT. Translated, it gives CASSVEGNSPLHF.

The chain joins TRBV11-2 to TRBJ2-5; perhaps TRBD1 as D (5 bases). The CDR3 runs to 16 residues. Germline V gives CDR1 SGHAT, CDR2 FQNNGV. Trimming removed 5 bases at V and 5 bases at J, with 21 bases between. For the CDR3, the DNA is TGTGCCAGCAGCCCAAATCTAGGGGCGATGGGGGAGACCCAGTACTTC. This translates into CASSPNLGAMGETQYF.

The J gene is TRBJ1-2, the V gene TRBV20-1; TRBD1 matches at 7 bases. Germline CDR1 is DFQATT and CDR2 is SNEGSKA (reference sequence). J lost 14 bases, V lost 6 bases, and 3 bases had no gene match. The CDR3 has 8 residues. The CDR3 coding sequence is TGCAGTGCATCGGACAGGACCTTC. It specifies CSASDRTF.

The DNA of the CDR3 is TGTGCCATCAGTGACCCCCGTCAAACCGGGACAGGGGGATACGAGCAGTACTTC. This translates into CAISDPRQTGTGGYEQYF. The V call is TRBV10-3, the J call TRBJ2-7, with 11 bases identical to TRBD1. Germline V gene lookup returns CDR1 ENHRY and CDR2 SYGVKD. V lost 3 bases, J lost 4 bases, and 14 bases stayed unmatched. The CDR3 runs to 18 residues.

The V and J genes are TRBV28 and TRBJ2-1, with D perhaps TRBD1 (5 bases). Per the germline V gene, CDR1 is MDHEN and CDR2 is SYDVKM. V lost 6 bases to trimming and J lost 1 base, with 16 bases between them. The length of the CDR3 is 16 residues. CDR3: CASSPLLRDSYNEQFF. The CDR3 DNA follows: TGTGCCAGCAGCCCCTTACTCAGGGATTCCTACAATGAGCAGTTCTTC.

The chain uses TRBV7-8 and TRBJ2-3, with 7 bases matching TRBD2. There are 15 residues in the CDR3. Germline-derived CDR1 and CDR2 are SGHVS and FQNEAQ. With 4 bases clipped from V and 3 bases from J, the junction kept 7 bases outside the gene matches. DNA of the CDR3: TGTGCCAGCAGCTATCTAGCGGAGAGAACAGATACGCAGTATTTT. Translating gives CASSYLAERTDTQYF.

The gene calls are TRBV11-3 and TRBJ2-3; 10 bases line up with TRBD2. Trimming removed 5 bases from V and 2 bases from J; junction bases left unmatched: 1. Germline lookup yields CDR1 SGHNT and CDR2 YENEEA. This CDR3 has 14 residues. DNA of the CDR3: TGTGCCAGCAGCCTAGCGGGGGTCACAGATACGCAGTATTTT. Its translation is CASSLAGVTDTQYF.

The genes are TRBV7-9 and TRBJ2-5, with 8 bases identical to TRBD2. Trimming cost V 5 bases and J 0 bases; bases outside gene matches: 5. The CDR3 is 15 residues long. In germline, CDR1 is SEHNR, CDR2 FQNEAQ (reference sequence). The CDR3 protein is CASSLIAGYQETQYF. CDR3 DNA sequence: TGTGCCAGCAGCCTCATAGCGGGGTACCAAGAGACCCAGTACTTC.

This sequence joins TRBV5-5 and TRBJ1-2, with 7 bases fitting TRBD1. Trimming took 3 bases from V and 5 from J; bases not matched to a gene: 10. CDR3 size: 15 residues. Germline lookup yields CDR1 SGHKS and CDR2 YYEKEE (reference sequence). The CDR3 sequence is CASSSSGGGGYGYTF. In DNA form, the CDR3 reads TGTGCCAGCAGCTCCTCAGGGGGTGGAGGATATGGCTACACCTTC.

The chain combines TRBV6-5 with TRBJ1-6; weak D call: TRBD1 (6 bases). From germline, CDR1 is MNHEY and CDR2 SVGAGI. This CDR3 region has 15 residues. The V gene lost 6 bases and the J gene lost 6 bases, with 15 bases spanning the gap. The chain's CDR3 is CASSQTGGLNSPLHF. CDR3 DNA: TGTGCCAGCAGCCAGACAGGCGGTCTTAATTCACCCCTCCACTTT.

In its sample, this clone was seen once. J is TRBJ2-7 and V is TRBV24-1, with a tentative D call TRBD1 (5 bases). This CDR3 has 15 amino acids. V dropped 6 bases and J dropped 3 bases, with 17 bases sitting between them. Germline lookup yields CDR1 KGHDR and CDR2 SFDVKD. CDR3 in amino acids: CATSHVVDRVYEQYF. As DNA, the CDR3 is TGTGCCACCAGTCATGTCGTCGACAGAGTCTACGAGCAGTACTTC.

The chain is built from TRBV6-6 and TRBJ2-7; 9 bases map to TRBD1. The J segment lost 2 bases and the V segment lost 6 bases, leaving 5 bases of the junction unmatched. This CDR3 comprises 14 residues. Germline CDR1 MNHNY, CDR2 SVGAGI (reference sequence). This CDR3 is CASRRDRVTYEQYF. CDR3 nucleotide sequence: TGTGCCAGCAGAAGGGACAGGGTGACCTACGAGCAGTACTTC.

The chain recombines TRBV2 with TRBJ2-3; TRBD2 might be the D (6 bases). CDR1 SNHLY and CDR2 FYNNEI come from the germline V gene. With 7 bases removed from V and 2 bases from J, the gap between germline ends came to 19 bases. The CDR3 is 16 amino acids. The DNA of the CDR3 is TGTGCCAGCACCGGGAGCCGGGCTAGACACACAGATACGCAGTATTTT. Residues: CASTGSRARHTDTQYF.

This sequence joins TRBV23-1 and TRBJ2-4; D is perhaps TRBD2 (5 bases). TRBV23-1 is assigned to the ORF class and has an uncertain function. The V and J ends lost 11 bases and 6 bases respectively, with 20 bases between them. This CDR3 is 14 amino acids long. CDR3 nucleotides: TGCGCCTCCCCTCCGGGGTCCAGTAGAAACATTCAGTACTTC. It codes for CASPPGSSRNIQYF.

The gene calls are TRBV19 and TRBJ2-1; 10 positions agree with TRBD2. The germline V gene has CDR1 LNHDA and CDR2 SQIVND (reference sequence). CDR3 length: 16 amino acids. The ends lost 5 bases at V and 2 bases at J; junction bases unmatched: 6. CDR3 loop: CASSAIAGGPYNEQFF. Written as DNA, the CDR3 is TGTGCCAGTAGTGCAATAGCGGGGGGCCCCTACAATGAGCAGTTCTTC.

The rearrangement joins TRBV5-1 to TRBJ2-3, with 7 bases matching TRBD2. The germline V gene encodes CDR1 SGHRS and CDR2 YFSETQ. The CDR3 is made up of 17 amino acids. Trimming cost V 3 bases and J 0 bases; bases outside gene matches: 10. This CDR3 reads CASSSSFTGGSTDTQYF. The CDR3 DNA reads TGCGCCAGCAGCTCCTCTTTCACCGGGGGGAGCACAGATACGCAGTATTTT. The full variable domain, with the rest looked up from reference TRBV5-1 and TRBJ2-3, is KAGVTQTPRYLIKTRGQQVTLSCSPISGHRSVSWYQQTPGQGLQFLFEYFSETQRNKGNFPGRFSGRQFSNSRSEMNVSTLELGDSALYLCASSSSFTGGSTDTQYFGPGTRLTVL.

The table lists this clone with a few counts. The V and J genes are TRBV3-1 (or the pseudogene TRBV3-2) and TRBJ1-2; D unresolved. Trimming pared 0 bases from V and 1 base from J, leaving 9 bases between. Looked up from germline, CDR1 is LGHDT and CDR2 is YNNKEL (reference sequence). This CDR3 is built from 15 residues. The CDR3 here is CASSQDLNSNYGYTF. DNA for the CDR3: TGTGCCAGCAGCCAAGATCTTAACAGTAACTATGGCTACACCTTC.

The CDR3, as DNA: TGTGCCAGCAGCTCCTGGTCGGGGGGATTGGAGACCCAGTACTTC. Translated: CASSSWSGGLETQYF. The chain couples TRBV7-6 to TRBJ2-5, with 7 bases fitting TRBD2. The trim removed 4 bases at V and 5 bases at J, leaving 10 bases unmatched. The V gene's germline CDR1 is SGHVS and CDR2 FNYEAQ. The CDR3 has 15 amino acids.

The V call is TRBV11-1, the J call TRBJ2-7; possible D gene TRBD2, 7 bases. Germline loops: CDR1 SGHAT, CDR2 FQDESV (reference sequence). The CDR3 totals 13 residues. V was trimmed by 6 bases and J by 4 bases, leaving 13 bases between them. The CDR3: CASSEAGAYEQYF. The CDR3 coding sequence is TGTGCCAGCAGTGAGGCGGGGGCTTACGAGCAGTACTTC.

The chain employs TRBV19 and TRBJ2-5, with TRBD2 matching over 7 bases. Germline values: CDR1 LNHDA, CDR2 SQIVND (reference sequence). The CDR3 has 14 residues. The junction had 8 bases not matched to a gene; V was cut back by 5 bases and J by 5 bases. The DNA for the CDR3 is TGTGCCAGTAGTCCCGGACTAGTAGGGGAGACCCAGTACTTC. Encoded protein: CASSPGLVGETQYF.

The chain couples TRBV14 to TRBJ1-1; weak D call: TRBD1 (5 bases). CDR1 is SGHDN, CDR2 FVKESK, per germline. The CDR3 runs to 16 residues. The V end was cut by 2 bases, the J end by 4 bases, with 17 bases between. CDR3 in amino acids: CASSQRLGRGVTEAFF. The CDR3 DNA reads TGTGCCAGCAGCCAAAGATTGGGGCGGGGAGTCACTGAAGCTTTCTTT. Based on the CDR3 plus reference TRBV14 and TRBJ1-1, the full variable domain is EAGVTQFPSHSVIEKGQTVTLRCDPISGHDNLYWYRRVMGKEIKFLLHFVKESKQDESGMPNNRFLAERTGGTYSTLKVQPAELEDSGVYFCASSQRLGRGVTEAFFGQGTRLTVV.

This clone appeared once. V usage is TRBV12-5 and J usage is TRBJ2-3; D not certain. In germline, CDR1 is LGHNT, CDR2 FRNRAP. CDR3 length: 15 residues. Between the trimmed V and J ends, which lost 2 bases and 0 bases, there was a span of 9 bases. Here the CDR3 DNA reads TGTGCTAGTGGTTTGTTGGCGGCTAGCACAGATACGCAGTATTTT. This encodes CASGLLAASTDTQYF.

The chain couples TRBV18 to TRBJ1-3; 7 bases match TRBD1. There are 17 residues in the CDR3. Germline CDR1 is KGHSH and CDR2 is LQKENI. Trimming cost V 1 base and J 4 bases; bases outside gene matches: 10. Written as DNA, the CDR3 is TGTGCCAGCTCACCACGTATGCAACAGGGGACAGGAAACACCATATATTTT. It yields the protein CASSPRMQQGTGNTIYF.

The CDR3 nucleotides are TGCGCCAGCAGCCCTCGTGGGGTAGCGGGGCAAACGGAGACCCAGTACTTC. It encodes CASSPRGVAGQTETQYF. This rearrangement joins TRBV4-1 to TRBJ2-5; 8 nucleotides line up with TRBD2. V gave up 4 bases and J gave up 5 bases; unmatched junction bases: 15. Looked up from germline, CDR1 is MGHRA and CDR2 is YSYEKL. This CDR3 comprises 17 residues.

The V and J genes are TRBV18 and TRBJ1-1; weak D call: TRBD1 (5 bases). The CDR3 contains 13 residues. Trimming shortened V by 4 bases and J by 1 base, and 7 bases separated the two germline ends. The germline CDR1 and CDR2 sequences are KGHSH and LQKENI. Here the CDR3 reads CASSRDRNTEAFF. The CDR3, as DNA: TGTGCCAGCTCACGCGACAGGAACACTGAAGCTTTCTTT. The entire variable domain, with the rest obtained from reference TRBV18 and TRBJ1-1, is as follows: NAGVMQNPRHLVRRRGQEARLRCSPMKGHSHVYWYRQLPEEGLKFMVYLQKENIIDESGMPKERFSAEFPKEGPSILRIQQVVRGDSAAYFCASSRDRNTEAFFGQGTRLTVV.

The chain is built from TRBV7-9 and TRBJ2-1; 12 bases map to TRBD2. V lost 5 bases and J lost 3; bases outside the gene matches: 5. This CDR3 region has 16 residues. Germline-derived CDR1 and CDR2 are SEHNR and FQNEAQ (reference sequence). In DNA, the CDR3 is TGTGCCAGCAGCGCGACTAGCGGGGGAGGCTACAATGAGCAGTTCTTC. Its translation: CASSATSGGGYNEQFF.

J is TRBJ1-2 and V is TRBV12-5; D remains ambiguous. Trimming stripped 1 base from V and 3 bases from J, with 15 bases between. The CDR3 has 16 residues. Germline loops: CDR1 LGHNT, CDR2 FRNRAP. CDR3: CASGLAPLEPDYGYTF. For the CDR3, the DNA is TGTGCTAGTGGTTTGGCACCGTTGGAGCCGGACTATGGCTACACCTTC.

This clone was seen only a few times. The CDR3 sequence: CASSLSASGGYNEQFF. The CDR3 coding sequence is TGTGCCAGCAGCTTATCGGCTAGCGGGGGCTACAATGAGCAGTTCTTC. This chain connects TRBV7-2 to TRBJ2-1, with 10 bases matching TRBD2. V lost 2 bases and J lost 3; bases outside the gene matches: 4. Per germline, CDR1 SGHTA and CDR2 FQGNSA. CDR3 size: 16 residues.

V gene TRBV7-3 combines with J gene TRBJ1-2; D is possibly TRBD1 (5 bases). V was clipped by 4 bases and J by 6 bases, with 12 bases between them. The length of the CDR3 is 13 residues. Germline CDR1 reads SGHTA; CDR2 reads FQGTGA. The CDR3 sequence is CASSSGGADGYTF. In nucleotides, the CDR3 is TGTGCCAGCAGCTCGGGAGGGGCAGATGGCTACACCTTC.

J is TRBJ2-1 and V is TRBV12-3 or TRBV12-4, with 7 bases matching TRBD1. The trim removed 5 bases at V and 9 bases at J, leaving 4 bases unmatched. The CDR3 has 12 residues. The DNA for the CDR3 is TGTGCCAGCAGTCCACAGGGGATTGAGCAGTTCTTC. Its translation is CASSPQGIEQFF.

The chain uses TRBV6-2 or TRBV6-3 and TRBJ1-5; 7 nucleotides agree with TRBD1. The V segment lost 2 bases and the J segment 1 base; nucleotides outside the gene matches: 11. Germline V gene lookup returns CDR1 MNHEY and CDR2 SVGEGT. The CDR3 has 18 amino acids. The DNA of the CDR3 is TGTGCCAGCAGTTACCCTATAAAGGGGGCTCTGAGCAATCAGCCCCAGCATTTT. Encoded protein: CASSYPIKGALSNQPQHF.